Shown below are 29 T cell receptor beta chains from a single sample sequenced in a study of blood T cell repertoires in COVID-19. TCRdb's table, derived via immunoSEQ multiplex PCR, lists solely in-frame clones and lacks some. The profile shows under 200,000 clones, 80% of them singletons. The sequencing input was PBMCs or T cells enriched from blood (not recorded which). Receptors were obtained from a woman aged 60-75 years who had recovered from COVID-19.

This clone was found once. The chain links TRBV7-6 to TRBJ2-7; D remains unclear. CDR1 and CDR2 (germline): SGHVS, FNYEAQ. The CDR3 runs to 12 residues. V lost 5 bases and J lost 4, with 9 bases in between. CDR3 coding DNA: TGTGCCAGCAGCCCCCCCCGTTACGAGCAGTACTTC. Protein product: CASSPPRYEQYF.

V usage is TRBV7-6 and J usage is TRBJ1-2; the match to TRBD1 covers 9 bases. The CDR3 extends over 14 amino acids. Germline CDR1 SGHVS, CDR2 FNYEAQ. V lost 4 bases and J lost 4; bases outside the gene matches: 4. The CDR3 loop reads CASSSVTGGYGYTF. The CDR3 DNA is TGTGCCAGCAGCTCAGTGACAGGGGGCTATGGCTACACCTTC.

The CDR3: CASSQDMNRGRYNEQFF. The CDR3 DNA reads TGTGCCAGCAGCCAAGATATGAATCGGGGGAGATACAATGAGCAGTTCTTC. The chain has TRBV3-1 (or the pseudogene TRBV3-2) and TRBJ2-1, with D maybe TRBD2 (6 bases). Trimming pared 0 bases from V and 4 bases from J, leaving 16 bases between. This CDR3 contains 17 residues. Per germline, CDR1 LGHDT and CDR2 YNNKEL (reference sequence).

This chain uses TRBV18 with TRBJ2-7; possible D gene TRBD2, 6 bases. V gave up 3 bases and J gave up 5 bases, with 14 bases separating them. The CDR3 runs 14 residues. Looked up from germline, CDR1 is KGHSH and CDR2 is LQKENI. The CDR3: CASSPLEGGHEQYF. The CDR3 coding sequence is TGTGCCAGCTCACCGCTGGAGGGCGGCCACGAGCAGTACTTC.

CDR3 nucleotide sequence: TGTGCCAGCAGGGGAGCCGGAGGTTATGAGCAGTTCTTC. Translation gives CASRGAGGYEQFF. The chain combines TRBV6-4 with TRBJ2-1; a possible D gene is TRBD2 (5 bases). Trimming took 6 bases from V and 8 from J, leaving 14 bases between them. Per the germline V gene, CDR1 is MRHNA and CDR2 is SNTAGT. CDR3 length: 13 amino acids.

J is TRBJ1-2 and V is TRBV4-1, with D perhaps matching TRBD1 (6 bases). The germline V gene encodes CDR1 MGHRA and CDR2 YSYEKL. V was clipped by 6 bases and J by 8 bases, with 10 bases between them. The CDR3 sequence is 11 residues long. CDR3 in DNA: TGCGCCAGCAGACAGGGAAACGGCTACACCTTC. The encoded protein is CASRQGNGYTF.

J is TRBJ2-1 and V is TRBV3-1 (or the pseudogene TRBV3-2); D is unresolved. The CDR3 totals 12 residues. Germline loops: CDR1 LGHDT, CDR2 YNNKEL (reference sequence). Trimming shortened V by 0 bases and J by 9 bases, and 6 bases separated the two germline ends. The CDR3 coding sequence is TGTGCCAGCAGCCAAGATGCGGTTGAGCAGTTCTTC. Protein: CASSQDAVEQFF.

The chain has TRBV2 and TRBJ2-7; 8 bases match TRBD2. The CDR3 runs to 16 residues. Germline V CDR1 and CDR2: SNHLY, FYNNEI. Germline trimming cut 7 bases from V and 3 bases from J; bases unmatched to any gene: 14. In nucleotides, the CDR3 is TGTGCCAGCAACCCCAATCGGAGAGCGGGGGTCTACGAGCAGTACTTC. Amino acid sequence: CASNPNRRAGVYEQYF.

The CDR3 DNA reads as TGTGCCAGCAGCTTAAACACCTACAATGAGCAGTTCTTC. Encoded protein: CASSLNTYNEQFF. This chain uses TRBV7-3 with TRBJ2-1; D unclear. The CDR3 runs to 13 residues. The V end lost 1 base, the J end lost 2 bases, and 3 bases lay between the germline ends. Germline V lookup: CDR1 SGHTA, CDR2 FQGTGA.

V is TRBV3-1 (or the pseudogene TRBV3-2) and J is TRBJ1-4; D is possibly TRBD1 (6 bases). CDR1 LGHDT and CDR2 YNNKEL come from the germline V gene (reference sequence). V was trimmed by 4 bases and J by 8 bases, leaving 14 bases between them. CDR3 length: 14 amino acids. The CDR3 protein is CASSPNRVGEKLFF. For the CDR3, the DNA is TGTGCCAGCAGCCCGAACAGGGTTGGGGAAAAACTGTTTTTT.

The chain recombines TRBV19 with TRBJ1-2; 9 nucleotides align to TRBD1. Per the germline V gene, CDR1 is LNHDA and CDR2 is SQIVND (reference sequence). V lost 4 bases to trimming and J lost 3 bases; unmatched junction nucleotides: 0. The CDR3 covers 13 residues. The CDR3 is CASSRQGDYGYTF. In DNA, the CDR3 is TGTGCCAGTAGTAGACAGGGGGACTATGGCTACACCTTC.

This clone was seen a single time. The chain couples TRBV7-2 to TRBJ2-1; TRBD1 aligns across 9 bases. Losses at the gene ends were 6 bases for V and 0 bases for J; bases not matched to a gene: 3. Germline assignment: CDR1 SGHTA and CDR2 FQGNSA. The length of the CDR3 is 15 residues. The CDR3, as DNA: TGTGCCAGCAGGGTGACAGGGGGCTCCTACAATGAGCAGTTCTTC. Encoded protein: CASRVTGGSYNEQFF.

The V gene is TRBV11-2, the J gene TRBJ2-1; perhaps TRBD1 as D (6 bases). From germline, CDR1 is SGHAT and CDR2 FQNNGV. Trimming stripped 4 bases from V and 4 bases from J, with 14 bases between. This CDR3 comprises 15 residues. This CDR3 is CASSSPRTEYNEQFF. CDR3 nucleotides: TGTGCCAGCAGCTCCCCTCGGACAGAATACAATGAGCAGTTCTTC.

This chain connects TRBV3-1 (or the pseudogene TRBV3-2) to TRBJ2-7; no definite D call. Trimming stripped 1 base from V and 3 bases from J, with 4 bases between. CDR1 LGHDT and CDR2 YNNKEL come from the germline V gene (reference sequence). The CDR3 covers 12 residues. The CDR3 DNA reads TGTGCCAGCAGCCAAGGTCTCTACGAGCAGTACTTC. Amino acid sequence: CASSQGLYEQYF.

This clone was observed a single time. V usage is TRBV3-1 (or the pseudogene TRBV3-2) and J usage is TRBJ2-3; 10 nucleotides line up with TRBD2. The CDR3 consists of 16 residues. CDR1 LGHDT and CDR2 YNNKEL come from the germline V gene (reference sequence). Trimming at V came to 4 bases and at J to 1 base, leaving 5 bases not matched to a gene. CDR3 amino acids: CASSPSGGVRTDTQYF. DNA for the CDR3: TGTGCCAGCAGCCCGAGCGGGGGGGTCCGCACAGATACGCAGTATTTT.

This sequence joins TRBV6-5 and TRBJ2-3, with D perhaps TRBD2 (6 bases). Germline assignment: CDR1 MNHEY and CDR2 SVGAGI. The CDR3 covers 14 residues. V was pared by 6 bases and J by 3 bases, with 13 bases between. CDR3 bases: TGTGCCAGCAGGGGACTGGAAAGAACAGATACGCAGTATTTT. This encodes CASRGLERTDTQYF.

The chain links TRBV7-8 to TRBJ1-5; unclear D gene. Germline V gene sequence: CDR1 SGHVS, CDR2 FQNEAQ. Trimming cost V 1 base and J 0 bases, with 7 bases left between them. This CDR3 comprises 15 residues. CDR3 residues: CASSLVADSNQPQHF. As DNA, the CDR3 is TGTGCCAGCAGCTTAGTTGCGGATAGCAATCAGCCCCAGCATTTT.

The chain couples TRBV5-1 to TRBJ2-2, with D perhaps matching TRBD2 (6 bases). The CDR3 extends over 17 amino acids. Germline CDR1 is SGHRS and CDR2 is YFSETQ. With 4 bases removed from V and 3 bases from J, the gap between germline ends came to 19 bases. The CDR3 is CASSKGPLGGDTGELFF. CDR3 in DNA: TGCGCCAGCAGCAAGGGTCCCTTGGGAGGCGACACCGGGGAGCTGTTTTTT.

The chain links TRBV5-1 to TRBJ2-7; 10 bases map to TRBD1. CDR1 SGHRS and CDR2 YFSETQ come from the germline V gene. V shed 5 bases, J shed 4 bases, and the junction held 9 bases outside the gene matches. The CDR3 extends over 15 amino acids. CDR3 sequence (DNA): TGCGCCAGCAGAAGTGCCGGGACAGGGGCTTACGAGCAGTACTTC. Protein: CASRSAGTGAYEQYF.

The chain carries TRBV24-1 and TRBJ2-5, with D perhaps TRBD1 (6 bases). This CDR3 contains 18 residues. The V gene lost 6 bases and the J gene lost 5 bases, with 27 bases spanning the gap. Germline CDR1 is KGHDR and CDR2 is SFDVKD. The CDR3, as DNA: TGTGCCACCAGTAACCCGAAGGGGGTGACTCCTAGTTTGGAGACCCAGTACTTC. Translation gives CATSNPKGVTPSLETQYF.

The CDR3 DNA sequence: TGTGCTAGTGGTTTGGTTTCTAATGAGCAGTTCTTC. It yields the protein CASGLVSNEQFF. The chain combines TRBV12-5 with TRBJ2-1; D ambiguous. Germline V gives CDR1 LGHNT, CDR2 FRNRAP. V dropped 0 bases and J dropped 7 bases, with 4 bases sitting between them. CDR3 length: 12 residues.

This clone was picked up one time. The chain is built from TRBV29-1 and TRBJ1-2, with 8 bases that match TRBD1. Germline CDR1 is SQVTM and CDR2 is ANQGSEA. The CDR3 sequence is 14 residues long. J gave up 6 bases and V 6 bases, and 12 bases lay outside the gene matches. The CDR3 loop is CSVGGQGGRNGYTF. In DNA form, the CDR3 reads TGCAGCGTGGGAGGACAGGGAGGACGGAATGGCTACACCTTC.

The V gene is TRBV19, the J gene TRBJ1-2; 8 nucleotides align to TRBD1. This CDR3 has 17 residues. Germline values: CDR1 LNHDA, CDR2 SQIVND (reference sequence). Losses at the gene ends were 3 bases for V and 0 bases for J; bases not matched to a gene: 9. The DNA for the CDR3 is TGTGCCAGTAGTATGACATATCAGGGGGCGGCTAACTATGGCTACACCTTC. It specifies CASSMTYQGAANYGYTF.

The chain combines TRBV4-2 with TRBJ2-7; TRBD1 agrees at 11 bases. Trimming at V came to 1 base and at J to 3 bases, leaving 2 bases not matched to a gene. Germline CDR1 LGHNA, CDR2 YNFKEQ. CDR3 length: 15 amino acids. CDR3 sequence (DNA): TGTGCCAGCAGCCAAGGGACAGGGGGCCTCTACGAGCAGTACTTC. Protein: CASSQGTGGLYEQYF.

The chain is built from TRBV11-2 and TRBJ1-5; a weak D match, TRBD1 (6 bases). CDR1 is SGHAT and CDR2 is FQNNGV in the germline V gene. CDR3 length: 16 amino acids. Trimming removed 3 bases at V and 0 bases at J, with 12 bases between. Written as DNA, the CDR3 is TGTGCCAGCAGCTTGAGGGGGAGCGATAGCAATCAGCCCCAGCATTTT. It encodes CASSLRGSDSNQPQHF.

The chain couples TRBV9 to TRBJ2-3; TRBD2 matches 7 bases. This CDR3 comprises 15 residues. V was clipped by 3 bases and J by 2 bases; unmatched bases: 6. Germline CDR1 and CDR2: SGDLS and YYNGEE. In DNA form, the CDR3 reads TGTGCCAGCAGCGCGGGGGGTTTCCTCACAGATACGCAGTATTTT. It translates to CASSAGGFLTDTQYF.

The chain combines TRBV30 with TRBJ2-1, with 12 bases fitting TRBD1. Trimming took 2 bases from V and 7 from J; bases not matched to a gene: 12. Looked up from germline, CDR1 is GTSNPN and CDR2 is SVGIG (reference sequence). The CDR3 length is 17 residues. In nucleotides, the CDR3 is TGTGCCTGGAGTCCTCATCGCCCGGGACAGGGGGCTAATGAGCAGTTCTTC. Protein: CAWSPHRPGQGANEQFF.

This chain connects TRBV5-4 to TRBJ1-4; TRBD1 matches 9 bases. The CDR3 has 14 amino acids. The junction had 2 bases not matched to a gene; V was cut back by 3 bases and J by 5 bases. Germline V gene lookup returns CDR1 SGHNT and CDR2 YYREEE (reference sequence). In DNA form, the CDR3 reads TGTGCCAGCAGCTGGGACAGGGCCAATGAAAAACTGTTTTTT. Protein product: CASSWDRANEKLFF.

This rearrangement joins TRBV29-1 to TRBJ2-1; TRBD1 agrees at 8 bases. V lost 7 bases, J lost 7 bases, and 12 bases stayed unmatched. The germline CDR1 and CDR2 sequences are SQVTM and ANQGSEA. The CDR3 runs to 14 residues. The CDR3 DNA reads as TGCAGCGCAACCGGGGACAGGCCCGAAAATGAGCAGTTCTTC. This codes for CSATGDRPENEQFF.